The rows below give T cell receptor beta chains drawn from one sample of a study of T-cell memory formation after mild COVID-19. TCRdb analysed the 5' RACE reads with MiXCR anew, one entry per CDR3 protein. The table lists approximately 440,000 distinct CDR3 sequences, approximately 20% of them singletons, with approximately 8.4% in the top ten. The specimen sequenced was PBMCs or a T cell subset sorted from them (not recorded which). The source is an adult woman who had mild COVID-19 (a few samples of this study predate the infection). Cell type and time point are not known. The CDR3 runs from the conserved cysteine through the conserved F or W. Each record gives: CDR3 protein, CDR3 DNA, D gene, J gene, V gene, clone size. D genes are given only for firm matches. The size entry is marked missing in some rows and otherwise reads once, few, many or a size class.

CDR3 protein: CASSLGAGGGRIYEQYF; CDR3 DNA: TGTGCCAGCAGCTTAGGAGCTGGCGGGGGGCGAATTTACGAGCAGTACTTC; D gene: TRBD2; J gene: TRBJ2-7; V gene: TRBV7-6; clone size: -
CDR3 protein: CSVVISGNREQPQHF; CDR3 DNA: TGCAGCGTTGTTATATCGGGGAACCGGGAGCAGCCCCAGCATTTT; D gene: -; J gene: TRBJ1-5; V gene: TRBV29-1; clone size: -
CDR3 protein: CASSTITEQYF; CDR3 DNA: TGTGCCAGCTCAACCATAACTGAGCAGTACTTC; D gene: -; J gene: TRBJ2-7; V gene: TRBV18; clone size: -
CDR3 protein: CASSLTTLGGQYF; CDR3 DNA: TGTGCCAGCAGTTTAACTACGCTGGGCGGGCAGTACTTC; D gene: -; J gene: TRBJ2-7; V gene: TRBV27; clone size: -
CDR3 protein: CASSPLPPGQLYGYTF; CDR3 DNA: TGTGCCAGCAGTCCACTCCCTCCGGGACAGCTTTATGGCTACACCTTC; D gene: TRBD1; J gene: TRBJ1-2; V gene: TRBV27; clone size: -
CDR3 protein: CASTPSGSNNQPQHF; CDR3 DNA: TGTGCCAGCACACCGTCCGGGTCCAACAATCAGCCCCAGCATTTT; D gene: -; J gene: TRBJ1-5; V gene: TRBV12-3/TRBV12-4; clone size: few
CDR3 protein: CASSTGPPDTQYF; CDR3 DNA: TGTGCCAGCAGCACTGGACCTCCGGATACGCAGTATTTT; D gene: -; J gene: TRBJ2-3; V gene: TRBV5-5; clone size: few
CDR3 protein: CASSQGLAGPHEQFF; CDR3 DNA: TGTGCCAGCAGCCAAGGCCTAGCGGGACCCCATGAGCAGTTCTTC; D gene: TRBD2; J gene: TRBJ2-1; V gene: TRBV3-1; clone size: -
CDR3 protein: CASSFSGGGGTEAFF; CDR3 DNA: TGTGCCAGCAGCTTTTCAGGGGGTGGCGGCACTGAAGCTTTCTTT; D gene: TRBD1; J gene: TRBJ1-1; V gene: TRBV5-5; clone size: many
CDR3 protein: CASSPGTGHNQPQHF; CDR3 DNA: TGCGCCAGCAGCCCCGGGACAGGGCATAATCAGCCCCAGCATTTT; D gene: TRBD1; J gene: TRBJ1-5; V gene: TRBV5-1; clone size: -
CDR3 protein: CATSEDSTLRGYTF; CDR3 DNA: TGTGCCACCAGTGAGGACAGCACTCTACGTGGCTACACCTTC; D gene: -; J gene: TRBJ1-2; V gene: TRBV24-1; clone size: -